One sample yielded the 3 T cell receptor beta chains listed below, sequenced in a study of regulatory T cells in long-lasting Graves disease. Time point here: newly diagnosed GD, antithyroid drugs for less than 3 months. Making the TCR library involved RNA that had been extracted from PBMCs. TCR beta libraries were built with iRepertoire HTBI primers and Arm-PCR of CDR3 regions. TCRdb re-analysed the multiplex PCR reads in MiXCR, keeping a single row per CDR3 protein. Of about 540,000 distinct CDR3 sequences in the sample, approximately 12% were seen once. These data were likewise used in another study, on T cells in Graves' hyperthyroidism and ophthalmopathy.

This material consisted of peripheral blood mononuclear cells (PBMCs), taken at new diagnosis, from a patient treated with antithyroid drugs. The source is a man aged 25-45 years with Graves disease.

There are a few counts of this clonotype. The rearrangement uses TRBV6-9 and TRBJ2-3; perhaps TRBD2 as D (6 bases). The CDR3 spans 14 residues. Looked up from germline, CDR1 is MNHGY and CDR2 is SVAAGI. Trimming pared 3 bases from V and 5 bases from J, leaving 12 bases between. The CDR3 sequence: CASSYELARDTQYF. CDR3 coding DNA: TGTGCCAGCAGTTACGAACTAGCTAGAGATACGCAGTATTTT.

V and J are TRBV27 and TRBJ1-3; 9 bases map to TRBD1. The V segment lost 0 bases and the J segment 0 bases; nucleotides outside the gene matches: 6. The CDR3 extends over 18 amino acids. Germline V gives CDR1 MNHEY, CDR2 SMNVEV (reference sequence). DNA of the CDR3: TGTGCCAGCAGTTTATCAGGGACAGGGCCGAGCTCTGGAAACACCATATATTTT. Protein: CASSLSGTGPSSGNTIYF.

The rearrangement joins TRBV29-1 to TRBJ1-1; D unclear. Trimming cost V 5 bases and J 6 bases, with 10 bases left between them. Germline-derived CDR1 and CDR2 are SQVTM and ANQGSEA. The CDR3 extends over 11 amino acids. CDR3 in amino acids: CSVMRMAEAFF. The CDR3 DNA follows: TGCAGCGTTATGCGTATGGCTGAAGCTTTCTTT.